This T cell receptor (beta chain) was recovered during a study of blood T cell repertoires in COVID-19. Study-level background: Samples came from the United States, Italy and Spain, spanning acute and convalescent COVID-19.

This table comes from immunoSEQ multiplex PCR, and its TCRdb copy is limited to in-frame clones, with some not included. The sample holds roughly 200,000 clones, around four fifths seen once. From germline, CDR1 is SGHVS and CDR2 FNYEAQ. CDR3 length equals 16 residues. V gave up 5 bases and J gave up 3 bases; unmatched junction bases: 11. The rearrangement links TRBV7-6 to TRBJ2-7; 9 bases are shared with TRBD1. This receptor was taken from a man in his forties with active or convalescent COVID-19. Sequencing input: peripheral blood. In nucleotides, the CDR3 is TGTGCCAGCAGCGGTAGTGCGGGACAGGGAGACTACGAGCAGTACTTC. Its protein product is CASSGSAGQGDYEQYF.